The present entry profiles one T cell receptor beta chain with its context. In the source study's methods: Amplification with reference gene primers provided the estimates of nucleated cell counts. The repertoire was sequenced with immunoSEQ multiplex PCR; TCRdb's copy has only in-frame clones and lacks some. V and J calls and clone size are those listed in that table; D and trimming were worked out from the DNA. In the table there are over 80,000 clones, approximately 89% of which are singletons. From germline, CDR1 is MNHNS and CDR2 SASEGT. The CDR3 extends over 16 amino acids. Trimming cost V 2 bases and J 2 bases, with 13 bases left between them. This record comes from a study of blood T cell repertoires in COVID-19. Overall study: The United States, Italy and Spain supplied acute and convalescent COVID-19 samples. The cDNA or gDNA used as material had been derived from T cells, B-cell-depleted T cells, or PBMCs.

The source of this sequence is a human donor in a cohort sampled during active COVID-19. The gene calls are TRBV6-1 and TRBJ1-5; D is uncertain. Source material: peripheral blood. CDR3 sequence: CASSEPWELGNQPQHF. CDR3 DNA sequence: TGTGCCAGCAGTGAACCTTGGGAGTTGGGCAATCAGCCCCAGCATTTT.